This is a list of T cell receptor beta chains from one sample in a study of patients and donors after allogeneic stem cell transplantation. TCRdb recomputed calls from the RT-PCR reads with MiXCR, one row per CDR3 protein. This sample carries tens of thousands of distinct CDR3 sequences, about 6.8% of them seen once, and the ten largest clones take roughly a third. The sequencing sample was made of blood, either unsorted or a sorted T cell fraction (not recorded which). These receptors originate from a human donor who was either an allogeneic HSCT recipient or a stem cell or donor lymphocyte infusion donor (not recorded which). It is not recorded whose cells these are; they may come from a transplant donor. Each CDR3 is given with its conserved first and last residue.

V,CDR3
TRBV20-1,CSAPVGGGTDTQYF
TRBV5-1,CASSMGEGASYNEQFF
TRBV12-3/TRBV12-4,CASSLAPLKGYEQYF
TRBV3-1,CASSAADTQYF
TRBV9,CASSAPGLGDEKLFF
TRBV7-9,CASSLSSPYEQYF
TRBV20-1,CSTKGLGGYEQYF
TRBV10-3,CAISSGTGAYEQYF
TRBV27,CASKRRGNNEQFF
TRBV10-3,CAISRTTDQPQHF
TRBV10-3,CAISGQAPGGYTF
TRBV5-1,CASSNLGTSGTDTQYF
TRBV12-3/TRBV12-4,CASSLASGRPNYGYTF
TRBV3-1,CASSRREKLFF
TRBV18,CASSPSTDYNEQFF
TRBV12-3/TRBV12-4,CASSLASGVGQPQHF
TRBV7-3,CASSPWLVGTGELFF
TRBV7-9,CASSLDDQGYEQYF
TRBV5-1,CASSLSASQGGYTF
TRBV12-3/TRBV12-4,CASRPWGGLSTDTQYF
TRBV25-1,CASSEASGRATDTQYF
TRBV7-9,CASSLAREQGKAMNGYTF
TRBV6-2/TRBV6-3,CASSYGAANSPLHF
TRBV28,CASSLPGNFEKLFF
TRBV7-9,CASSFDRILNTEAFF
TRBV5-6,CASSLAYVQGQETQYF
TRBV11-2,CASSLEAGFYEQYF
TRBV28,CASSFWGPGANVLTF
TRBV3-1,CASSFALSDTQYF
TRBV7-2,CASSPDRATDTQYF
TRBV2,CASRIAIGGTYEQYF
TRBV2,CASSELGEQFF
TRBV6-5,CASSTLDRPRAFF
TRBV7-3,CASSPGVTSGYTF
TRBV7-3,CASSLWGPNTDTQYF
TRBV12-3/TRBV12-4,CACSLGEPRTVSPLHF
TRBV9,CASSAAQGRAGELFF
TRBV18,CASSVRGPGNTIYF
TRBV27,CASSWGLSNEQFF
TRBV15,CATSRAVPGTQYF
TRBV6-6,CASSAELAGVYEQYF
TRBV18,CASSPERDRGDGYTF
TRBV27,CASSFATGGSRAFF
TRBV5-6,CASINRGVQETQYF
TRBV4-3,CASSQAGAGNTIYF
TRBV20-1,CSARDPWGLAGGGSYNEQFF
TRBV12-3/TRBV12-4,CASTLGVVGSYEQYF
TRBV16,CASSQSRGGLAFF
TRBV7-9,CASSSTGGVYEQYF
TRBV4-3,CASSPNNGETQYF
TRBV4-3,CASSQEAGDYSTDTQYF
TRBV18,CASSSDIQETQYF
TRBV25-1,CASAVAGPSYEQYF
TRBV7-2,CASSVVGLRGARDTQYF
TRBV18,CASSPLVGLAGTYEQYF
TRBV28,CALGTGALWDEQYF
TRBV15,CATSRGGGRAANEQFF